Below are 24 T cell receptor beta chains sequenced from a single sample in a study of vaccination and CD4 T cells after COVID-19. With the Oncomine TCR Beta short-read assay, DNA from cultured CD4+ T cells was sequenced. TCRdb re-called the PCR reads through MiXCR, storing one row per CDR3 protein. The sample shows about 27,000 distinct CDR3 sequences, approximately 62% of them seen only once. Described treatment: roughly 10-day PBMC culture with coronavirus spike peptide pools or control peptides (ViraFEST assay). These TCRs are of unknown antigen specificity. The sample here was CD4+ T cells from blood, cultured in vitro, taken after SARS-CoV-2 vaccination. The receptors shown here come from a human donor who received a COVID-19 vaccine.

A few counts support this clonotype. The rearrangement links TRBV4-2 to TRBJ2-5; possibly TRBD1 for D (5 bases). CDR1 is LGHNA, CDR2 YNFKEQ, per germline. Trimming removed 0 bases at V and 6 bases at J, with 14 bases between. This CDR3 region has 15 residues. CDR3 DNA sequence: TGTGCCAGCAGCCAAGATTATTTCAGGGAACAGACCCAGTACTTC. Its translation is CASSQDYFREQTQYF.

In its sample, this clonotype was seen a few times. The chain links TRBV6-5 to TRBJ2-5; possibly TRBD1 or TRBD2 for D (5 bases each). The V end lost 2 bases, the J end lost 3 bases, and 10 bases lay between the germline ends. The V gene's germline CDR1 is MNHEY and CDR2 SVGAGI. The CDR3 spans 14 residues. CDR3 sequence (DNA): TGTGCCAGCAGTTACGGGGGTCTGGAAGAGACCCAGTACTTC. This sequence encodes CASSYGGLEETQYF.

This chain connects TRBV5-1 to TRBJ2-2; 7 nucleotides line up with TRBD1. Trimming cost V 7 bases and J 6 bases; bases outside gene matches: 12. Germline V lookup: CDR1 SGHRS, CDR2 YFSETQ. CDR3 size: 15 residues. CDR3 sequence (DNA): TGCGCCAGCCGGTTAGGGGGCGGTAAGGCCGGGGAGCTGTTTTTT. The encoded protein is CASRLGGGKAGELFF.

The J gene is TRBJ1-5, the V gene TRBV2; D possibly corresponds to TRBD1 (6 bases). CDR1 is SNHLY and CDR2 is FYNNEI in the germline V gene. The CDR3 runs to 13 residues. V was cut by 5 bases and J by 7 bases, with 12 bases left in between. CDR3 residues: CASSQQGRQPQHF. The CDR3 nucleotides read TGTGCCAGCAGTCAACAGGGACGGCAGCCCCAGCATTTT.

The V gene is TRBV9, the J gene TRBJ2-5; 9 nucleotides align to TRBD1. Germline V gives CDR1 SGDLS, CDR2 YYNGEE. V trimming: 0 bases; J trimming: 5 bases; junction bases outside the gene matches: 8. The CDR3 runs to 16 residues. CDR3 sequence: CASSVGGGQGGETQYF. The CDR3 region has the DNA TGTGCCAGCAGCGTAGGAGGGGGACAGGGAGGGGAGACCCAGTACTTC.

V is TRBV6-1 and J is TRBJ2-4, with D perhaps TRBD2 (6 bases). This CDR3 is built from 14 residues. Trimming took off 1 base at V and 5 bases at J, with 9 bases between the two ends. The germline V gene encodes CDR1 MNHNS and CDR2 SASEGT. Here the CDR3 DNA reads TGTGCCAGCAGTGAAGGGAGGGGCCAAAACATTCAGTACTTC. Protein sequence: CASSEGRGQNIQYF.

The V call is TRBV6-5, the J call TRBJ2-2; 8 nucleotides agree with TRBD2. V dropped 2 bases and J dropped 4; count of bases not matched to a gene: 6. This CDR3 region has 16 residues. Germline V gene data show CDR1 as MNHEY and CDR2 as SVGAGI. The CDR3 here is CASSYGRGARTGELFF. The CDR3 nucleotides read TGTGCCAGCAGTTACGGGCGGGGGGCCCGCACCGGGGAGCTGTTTTTT.

This chain joins TRBV30 and TRBJ2-7; D call uncertain. Germline V gives CDR1 GTSNPN, CDR2 SVGIG (reference sequence). V was pared by 1 base and J by 2 bases, with 9 bases between. This CDR3 is built from 13 residues. CDR3 bases: TGTGCCTGGAGTGATCAGAGGACCTACGAGCAGTACTTC. This sequence encodes CAWSDQRTYEQYF.

This clonotype appeared a few times. The gene calls are TRBV24-1 and TRBJ1-2; 8 bases fit TRBD1. The CDR3 is 17 amino acids. The germline V gene has CDR1 KGHDR and CDR2 SFDVKD. The V segment lost 4 bases and the J segment 0 bases; nucleotides outside the gene matches: 9. This chain's CDR3 is CATSESGQAPPNYGYTF. The CDR3 DNA is TGTGCCACCAGTGAGTCGGGACAGGCGCCTCCTAACTATGGCTACACCTTC.

DNA for the CDR3: TGTGCCAGCACGGGAAGTGGCTATGGCTACACCTTC. This codes for CASTGSGYGYTF. The V call is TRBV6-1, the J call TRBJ1-2; D is uncertain. Germline V gene lookup returns CDR1 MNHNS and CDR2 SASEGT. V lost 7 bases, J lost 4 bases, and 10 bases lay in between. The CDR3 is made up of 12 amino acids.

This clonotype has only one observation. V usage is TRBV12-3 or TRBV12-4 and J usage is TRBJ2-5; D is possibly TRBD1 (5 bases). The germline V and J ends were trimmed by 3 bases and 5 bases, with 19 bases remaining between them. This CDR3 comprises 16 residues. CDR3 bases: TGTGCCAGCAGTTTCCATCGACAGTCCATGGGGGAGACCCAGTACTTC. It specifies CASSFHRQSMGETQYF.

Only a few counts were recorded for this clonotype. The chain couples TRBV30 to TRBJ2-3; 9 bases are shared with TRBD2. V trimming: 4 bases; J trimming: 0 bases; junction bases outside the gene matches: 5. Germline V CDR1 and CDR2: GTSNPN, SVGIG (reference sequence). The CDR3 extends over 15 amino acids. The CDR3 nucleotides read TGTGCCTGGATTTCTAGCGGGGTTAGCACAGATACGCAGTATTTT. This encodes CAWISSGVSTDTQYF. Full variable domain (rest looked up from reference TRBV30 and TRBJ2-3): SQTIHQWPATLVQPVGSPLSLECTVEGTSNPNLYWYRQAAGRGLQLLFYSVGIGQISSEVPQNLSASRPQDRQFILSSKKLLLSDSGFYLCAWISSGVSTDTQYFGPGTRLTVL.

The chain recombines TRBV12-3 or TRBV12-4 with TRBJ1-5; maybe TRBD1 (5 bases). V gave up 5 bases and J gave up 2 bases, with 13 bases separating them. This CDR3 contains 15 residues. The CDR3 DNA reads TGTGCCAGCAGTCGAGAGGGGAAGGGCAATCAGCCCCAGCATTTT. This sequence encodes CASSREGKGNQPQHF.

The CDR3 DNA reads TGTGCCAGCAGTTTAGCAGGGGCACCTCCAAGAGGAGCTTTCTTT. As protein: CASSLAGAPPRGAFF. The genes are TRBV12-3 or TRBV12-4 and TRBJ1-1; a weak D match, TRBD1 (5 bases). Trimming took off 0 bases at V and 10 bases at J, with 18 bases between the two ends. There are 15 residues in the CDR3.

This clonotype was counted only a few times. V and J are TRBV12-3 or TRBV12-4 and TRBJ1-2; D remains ambiguous. V lost 3 bases and J lost 2, with 16 bases in between. This CDR3 region has 16 residues. This chain's CDR3 is CASSLPQTNGNYGYTF. The CDR3 coding sequence is TGTGCCAGCAGTTTGCCGCAAACAAACGGAAACTATGGCTACACCTTC.

The rearrangement links TRBV7-6 to TRBJ2-2; D remains unclear. With 10 bases removed from V and 5 bases from J, the gap between germline ends came to 8 bases. The CDR3 has 11 residues. Germline V lookup: CDR1 SGHVS, CDR2 FNYEAQ. As DNA, the CDR3 is TGTGCCACCCTTGGGACCGGGGAGCTGTTTTTT. This translates into CATLGTGELFF.

The gene calls are TRBV11-2 and TRBJ2-4; TRBD2 aligns across 9 bases. Germline trimming cut 7 bases from V and 1 base from J; bases unmatched to any gene: 11. This CDR3 is 17 amino acids long. CDR1 SGHAT and CDR2 FQNNGV come from the germline V gene. The CDR3 loop reads CASTLEASGTAKNIQYF. CDR3 DNA sequence: TGTGCCAGCACCCTAGAGGCTAGCGGGACCGCCAAAAACATTCAGTACTTC.

The CDR3, as DNA: TGTGCCAGCAGCTTAGTTCGGGTCTCCGGGTATGGCTACACCTTC. This codes for CASSLVRVSGYGYTF. The gene calls are TRBV7-2 and TRBJ1-2; D uncertain. Deletions cut 1 base from V and 5 bases from J, with 14 bases between. The CDR3 is 15 amino acids. Germline-derived CDR1 and CDR2 are SGHTA and FQGNSA.

This clonotype was observed a handful of times. V usage is TRBV5-1 and J usage is TRBJ1-5; D is uncertain. V gave up 2 bases and J gave up 6 bases, with 9 bases separating them. The CDR3 runs to 13 residues. Germline V gives CDR1 SGHRS, CDR2 YFSETQ. CDR3 in DNA: TGCGCCAGCAGCTTCGCGGAGGGTCAGCCCCAGCATTTT. As protein: CASSFAEGQPQHF.

The chain uses TRBV7-9 and TRBJ1-1; 9 bases align to TRBD1. Germline-derived CDR1 and CDR2 are SEHNR and FQNEAQ (reference sequence). This CDR3 contains 14 residues. V gave up 5 bases and J gave up 4 bases; unmatched junction bases: 5. CDR3 nucleotides: TGTGCCAGCAGCCCGACAGGGGGAGGCACTGAAGCTTTCTTT. This translates into CASSPTGGGTEAFF.

This clonotype showed up just once. The V gene is TRBV27, the J gene TRBJ1-1; D not resolved. The CDR3 is made up of 12 amino acids. The V end was cut by 8 bases, the J end by 5 bases, with 12 bases between. Germline V CDR1 and CDR2: MNHEY, SMNVEV (reference sequence). CDR3 bases: TGTGCCAGCCCGACGGGCGGGACTGAAGCTTTCTTT. This encodes CASPTGGTEAFF.

The chain is built from TRBV19 and TRBJ1-2, with TRBD1 as a possible D gene (5 bases). This CDR3 has 12 amino acids. From germline, CDR1 is LNHDA and CDR2 SQIVND (reference sequence). The V end lost 8 bases, the J end lost 5 bases, and 12 bases lay between the germline ends. The CDR3 DNA sequence: TGTGCCAGTCGAAGGGGCCGTTATGGCTACACCTTC. Its translation: CASRRGRYGYTF.

This clonotype has only a few counts. This rearrangement joins TRBV2 to TRBJ1-2, with TRBD1 identical over 7 bases. V shed 6 bases and J 6 bases; nucleotides not matched to a gene: 10. Per the germline V gene, CDR1 is SNHLY and CDR2 is FYNNEI. The CDR3 runs 14 residues. The CDR3 region is CASRVNRDSNGYTF. The CDR3 coding sequence is TGTGCCAGCAGGGTCAACCGGGACAGCAATGGCTACACCTTC.

This clonotype showed up just once. This chain uses TRBV20-1 with TRBJ2-5; 9 bases are shared with TRBD1. V gave up 0 bases and J gave up 5 bases; unmatched junction bases: 10. The CDR3 is 16 amino acids. CDR1 is DFQATT and CDR2 is SNEGSKA in the germline V gene (reference sequence). The CDR3 region is CSARDSRTGDRETQYF. CDR3 DNA sequence: TGCAGTGCTAGAGATTCCCGGACAGGGGATCGGGAGACCCAGTACTTC.